This T cell receptor beta chain was documented in a study of beta chain features in type 1 diabetes. Study-wide points: Within each of all four CD4+ subsets, Type 1 diabetes patients had TCRB CDR3s that were moderately but significantly shorter. VDJ junctions sequenced from type 1 diabetes patients showed fewer insertions and more deletions.

Reverse transcribing all isolated RNA meant expressed TCRB transcripts were sequenced. Measured with immunoSEQ multiplex PCR; TCRdb has only the in-frame clones, and not every one. The repertoire holds around 250,000 clones, approximately 14% seen once, with 0.017% in the top ten. This clone was counted a few times. Its antigen is unknown. The germline V gene encodes CDR1 SNHLY and CDR2 FYNNEI. Trimming shortened V by 10 bases and J by 1 base, and 13 bases separated the two germline ends. CDR3 size: 13 residues. The receptor's source is a man aged 30 to 39 with type 1 diabetes. The chain is built from TRBV2 and TRBJ1-1; D perhaps matches TRBD1 (5 bases). Specimen: naive CD4+ T cells from blood. The chain's CDR3 is CATAGWRNTEAFF. CDR3 coding DNA: TGTGCCACCGCAGGGTGGAGGAACACTGAAGCTTTCTTT. The full variable domain, with the rest looked up from reference TRBV2 and TRBJ1-1, is EPEVTQTPSHQVTQMGQEVILRCVPISNHLYFYWYRQILGQKVEFLVSFYNNEISEKSEIFDDQFSVERPDGSNFTLKIRSTKLEDSAMYFCATAGWRNTEAFFGQGTRLTVV.